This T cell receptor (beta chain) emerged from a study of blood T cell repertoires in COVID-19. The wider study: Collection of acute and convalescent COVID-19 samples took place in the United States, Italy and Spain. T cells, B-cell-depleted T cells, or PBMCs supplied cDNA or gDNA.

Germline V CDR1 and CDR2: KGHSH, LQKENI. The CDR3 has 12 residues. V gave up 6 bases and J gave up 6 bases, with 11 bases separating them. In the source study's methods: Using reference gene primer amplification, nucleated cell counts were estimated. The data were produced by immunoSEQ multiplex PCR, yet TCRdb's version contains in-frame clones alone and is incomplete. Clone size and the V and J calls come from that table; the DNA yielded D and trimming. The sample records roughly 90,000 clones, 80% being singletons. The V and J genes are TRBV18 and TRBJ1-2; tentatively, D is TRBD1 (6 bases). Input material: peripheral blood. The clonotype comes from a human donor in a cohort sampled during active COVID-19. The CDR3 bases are TGTGCCAGCTCTCCCACAGGGAATGGCTACACCTTC. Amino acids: CASSPTGNGYTF.